These 23 T cell receptor beta chains share one sample of origin, sequenced in a study of tumor-infiltrating lymphocytes in primary liver carcinoma. Constant-region priming of around 530 ng total RNA yielded TCR beta cDNA. Each TCR beta library was derived from three nested multiplex PCR rounds that employed slightly modified ARM-PCR. Both of the initial two PCR rounds ran for 10 cycles and employed TRBV1-TRBV30 forward primers alongside a C-beta reverse primer. Via MiXCR, TCRdb re-called the multiplex PCR reads, giving one row per CDR3 protein. The top ten clones hold approximately 25% of a sample with about 50,000 distinct CDR3 sequences, around 77% of them seen once. Between roughly 18 and 30 mg of unsorted bulk tissue served as the source from which RNA and DNA were co-extracted. The sequenced sample consisted of liver tumor tissue from sampling region 5. Stated subset: tumor region T5, tumor centre. These receptors all stem from a man in his forties with primary liver carcinoma and hepatitis B virus infection.

For this clonotype: Relative to the germline gene, one junction end is altered; a read error may explain this. This chain uses TRBV7-9 with TRBJ2-3; unclear D gene. Germline V gives CDR1 SEHNR, CDR2 FQNEAQ (reference sequence). This CDR3 has 13 residues. As DNA, the CDR3 is TGTGTCAGCAGCTTAGCTCACACAGATACGAAGTATTTT. As protein: CVSSLAHTDTKYF.

In the case of this clonotype: One end of the junction fails to match germline, which may point to a read error. The J gene is TRBJ2-1, the V gene TRBV5-1; TRBD1 matches at 7 bases. Per germline, CDR1 SGHRS and CDR2 YFSETQ. The CDR3 is 17 residues long. The CDR3 loop reads CASSLGLRGRIYKEQFF. CDR3 nucleotides: TGCGCCAGCAGCTTGGGCCTTAGGGGGCGCATATACAAAGAGCAGTTCTTC.

The chain couples TRBV6-6 to TRBJ2-3; the match to TRBD2 covers 16 bases. V gave up 10 bases and J gave up 6 bases; unmatched junction bases: 16. Germline V gives CDR1 MNHNY, CDR2 SVGAGI (reference sequence). The CDR3 covers 18 residues. DNA for the CDR3: TGTGCCAACAGCACCGGGACTAGCGGGAGGGTCCACCCGGATACGCAGTATTTT. It encodes CANSTGTSGRVHPDTQYF.

Comment on this clonotype: The missing conserved phenylalanine or tryptophan at the end of this CDR3 makes a read error likely. The DNA is left out, because the CDR3 cannot be placed on it with certainty; the CDR3 is given as TCRdb lists it. The genes are TRBV5-1 and TRBJ2-4; no check of the table's D call, TRBD1, against the DNA was made. Germline V CDR1 and CDR2: SGHRS, YFSETQ. The CDR3 length equals 14 residues, ends included. CDR3 residues: CASSLGDGGNSEYL.

This rearrangement joins TRBV10-3 to TRBJ1-1; perhaps TRBD1 as D (5 bases). The CDR3 has 12 residues. Per the germline V gene, CDR1 is ENHRY and CDR2 is SYGVKD. V shed 7 bases and J shed 3 bases, with 9 bases lying between them. CDR3 region: CAIKQEDTEAFF. For the CDR3, the DNA is TGTGCCATCAAACAGGAGGACACTGAAGCTTTCTTT.

With respect to this clonotype: The junction departs from the called germline gene at one end, perhaps through a read error. The V gene is TRBV12-3 or TRBV12-4, the J gene TRBJ2-7; D possibly matches TRBD1 or TRBD2 (5 bases each). The CDR3 runs to 13 residues. The CDR3 DNA follows: TGCGCCAGCAGTCTCGTGACTGGGGACGAGCAGTCCTTC. Translating gives CASSLVTGDEQSF.

Concerning this clonotype itself: One end of the junction varies from germline; a read error may be responsible. The chain carries TRBV7-8 and TRBJ2-7, with D possibly matching TRBD1 (6 bases). CDR3 length: 14 residues. Germline CDR1 reads SGHVS; CDR2 reads FQNEAQ. For the CDR3, the DNA is TGTGCTAGCAGCCTAAACAGGGATTGGTACGAGCAGTACTTC. This encodes CASSLNRDWYEQYF.

As to this clonotype: Because it lacks the conserved phenylalanine or tryptophan at the end, this CDR3 is likely a read error. The chain links TRBV28 to TRBJ2-5; possibly TRBD2 for D (5 bases). CDR1 is MDHEN, CDR2 SYDVKM, per germline. V was pared by 7 bases and J by 1 base, with 13 bases between. The CDR3 is 14 residues long. CDR3 sequence: CASKRGIAQETQYI. In nucleotides, the CDR3 is TGTGCCAGCAAGAGAGGGATAGCCCAAGAGACCCAGTACATC.

Of note for this clonotype: The CDR3 does not close with the conserved phenylalanine or tryptophan, likely indicating a read error. The V and J genes are TRBV12-3 or TRBV12-4 and TRBJ1-2; D unresolved. CDR3 length: 11 residues. V shed 7 bases and J shed 8 bases, with 11 bases lying between them. The DNA of the CDR3 is TGTGCCAGCAACCGCGTGGGAGGCTACACCTCC. Its translation is CASNRVGGYTS.

In the case of this clonotype: Relative to the germline gene, one junction end is altered; a read error may explain this. The CDR3 DNA reads as TGTGCCTGGAGTACGGGGTCCCTCGTGGGGGAGCAGTATTTC. This gives the protein CAWSTGSLVGEQYF. The chain employs TRBV30 and TRBJ2-7; either TRBD1 or TRBD2 may supply D (5 bases each). The CDR3 runs 14 residues. Germline CDR1 reads GTSNPN; CDR2 reads SVGIG (reference sequence).

As regards this clonotype: The conserved phenylalanine or tryptophan normally closing the CDR3 is absent here, so this likely arose from a read error. The chain combines TRBV5-4 with TRBJ2-7; 7 bases map to TRBD1. Germline CDR1 is SGHNT and CDR2 is YYREEE (reference sequence). CDR3 length: 14 residues. CDR3 loop: CAGSPERAGGEQYI. CDR3 nucleotides: TGTGCCGGCAGCCCCGAAAGGGCAGGGGGAGAGCAGTACATC.

This clonotype has at least ten counts. This chain joins TRBV28 and TRBJ2-7; D unclear. Trimming took 2 bases from V and 5 from J, leaving 10 bases between them. The CDR3 is made up of 13 amino acids. CDR1 MDHEN and CDR2 SYDVKM come from the germline V gene. CDR3 residues: CASSLGFANEQYF. The CDR3 nucleotides are TGTGCCAGCAGTTTAGGATTTGCCAACGAGCAGTACTTC.

The CDR3: CSAMTSWTGTPYEQYF. As DNA, the CDR3 is TGCAGTGCCATGACATCTTGGACCGGCACCCCCTACGAGCAGTACTTC. The chain links TRBV29-1 to TRBJ2-7; no reliable D call. This CDR3 comprises 16 residues. Germline V gene sequence: CDR1 SQVTM, CDR2 ANQGSEA.

V gene TRBV5-1 combines with J gene TRBJ1-1, with D uncertain. CDR3 length: 15 amino acids. V lost 5 bases, J lost 2 bases, and 16 bases lay in between. Germline-derived CDR1 and CDR2 are SGHRS and YFSETQ. Written as DNA, the CDR3 is TGCGCCAGCAGTGCCTTGGGAGGGAGCAACACTGAAGCTTTCTTT. Protein: CASSALGGSNTEAFF.

Worth noting for this clonotype: One junction end does not reproduce the germline sequence, and a read error may be involved. The rearrangement links TRBV11-3 to TRBJ1-1; D is undetermined. CDR1 and CDR2 (germline): SGHNT, YENEEA. This CDR3 spans 12 amino acids. The CDR3 here is CASRVGNIEAFF. For the CDR3, the DNA is TGTGCCAGCAGGGTAGGGAACATTGAAGCTTTCTTT.

This clonotype was detected ten times or more. The chain is built from TRBV28 and TRBJ1-6; tentatively, D is TRBD1 (5 bases). V was cut by 7 bases and J by 3 bases, with 10 bases left in between. Per the germline V gene, CDR1 is MDHEN and CDR2 is SYDVKM. The CDR3 is 14 amino acids. CDR3 coding DNA: TGTGCCAGCATGGGGCCCCTCTATAATTCACCCCTCCACTTT. Its translation is CASMGPLYNSPLHF. Together with reference TRBV28 and TRBJ1-6, the CDR3 gives the full variable domain: DVKVTQSSRYLVKRTGEKVFLECVQDMDHENMFWYRQDPGLGLRLIYFSYDVKMKEKGDIPEGYSVSREKKERFSLILESASTNQTSMYLCASMGPLYNSPLHFGNGTRLTVT.

On this clonotype: Its ends do not fully match the called genes, so a read error is possible. The chain links TRBV4-2 to TRBJ2-5; a weak D match, TRBD2 (5 bases). Germline CDR1 reads LGHNA; CDR2 reads YNFKEQ. There are 18 residues in the CDR3. CDR3 coding DNA: TGTGCCAGCAGTCAAGATCCGATGGGAGTGCCGGCTTTGGAGACCCAGTACTTC. This codes for CASSQDPMGVPALETQYF.

The gene calls are TRBV7-8 and TRBJ2-7; 7 nucleotides agree with TRBD1. The CDR3 consists of 14 residues. CDR1 is SGHVS and CDR2 is FQNEAQ in the germline V gene. J lost 7 bases, V lost 7 bases, and 13 bases had no gene match. The CDR3, as DNA: TGTGCCAGCATCCTAGACAGGGATCGGTATGAGCAGTACTTC. Residues: CASILDRDRYEQYF. The full variable domain, in which reference TRBV7-8 and TRBJ2-7 provide the parts outside the CDR3, is GAGVSQSPRYKVAKRGQDVALRCDPISGHVSLFWYQQALGQGPEFLTYFQNEAQLDKSGLPSDRFFAERPEGSVSTLKIQRTQQEDSAVYLCASILDRDRYEQYFGPGTRLTVT.

A note on this clonotype: The junction and the germline gene differ at one end; a read error may be behind it. This chain connects TRBV29-1 to TRBJ2-1; no definite D call. The CDR3 extends over 15 amino acids. CDR1 and CDR2 (germline): SQVTM, ANQGSEA. The CDR3, as DNA: TGCAGCGTTCATCTTCCTAGGGCCAATACCAATGAACAGTTCTTC. The encoded protein is CSVHLPRANTNEQFF.

The J gene is TRBJ2-3, the V gene TRBV4-1; 11 bases map to TRBD2. CDR1 and CDR2 from the germline V gene are MGHRA and YSYEKL. The trim removed 4 bases at V and 0 bases at J, leaving 9 bases unmatched. The CDR3 is made up of 18 amino acids. CDR3 sequence: CASSLRVTSGGSTDTQYF. As DNA, the CDR3 is TGCGCCAGCAGCCTTCGGGTCACTAGCGGGGGAAGCACAGATACGCAGTATTTT.

The chain has TRBV12-3 or TRBV12-4 and TRBJ2-7; a possible D gene is TRBD2 (6 bases). The CDR3 runs to 16 residues. V was pared by 5 bases and J by 3 bases, with 20 bases between. The CDR3 region is CASSIVGTFGIYEQYF. In DNA, the CDR3 is TGTGCCAGCAGTATAGTGGGGACTTTCGGAATCTACGAGCAGTACTTC.

On this clonotype itself: The CDR3 carries no conserved terminal phenylalanine or tryptophan, so it likely arises from a read error. The chain employs TRBV6-5 and TRBJ1-5; maybe TRBD1 (5 bases). The CDR3 spans 13 residues. Germline V lookup: CDR1 MNHEY, CDR2 SVGAGI. The CDR3 here is CASGDGSIQPQHL. CDR3 DNA sequence: TGTGCCAGCGGGGACGGTAGCATTCAGCCCCAGCATTTA.

Regarding this clonotype: One junction end does not reproduce the germline sequence, and a read error may be involved. The chain combines TRBV11-3 with TRBJ2-1; D call uncertain. CDR3 length: 14 amino acids. Looked up from germline, CDR1 is SGHNT and CDR2 is YENEEA. CDR3 nucleotide sequence: TGTGCCAACAGCTTCGCCGGTCCCTTCAATGAGCAGTTCTTC. As protein: CANSFAGPFNEQFF.